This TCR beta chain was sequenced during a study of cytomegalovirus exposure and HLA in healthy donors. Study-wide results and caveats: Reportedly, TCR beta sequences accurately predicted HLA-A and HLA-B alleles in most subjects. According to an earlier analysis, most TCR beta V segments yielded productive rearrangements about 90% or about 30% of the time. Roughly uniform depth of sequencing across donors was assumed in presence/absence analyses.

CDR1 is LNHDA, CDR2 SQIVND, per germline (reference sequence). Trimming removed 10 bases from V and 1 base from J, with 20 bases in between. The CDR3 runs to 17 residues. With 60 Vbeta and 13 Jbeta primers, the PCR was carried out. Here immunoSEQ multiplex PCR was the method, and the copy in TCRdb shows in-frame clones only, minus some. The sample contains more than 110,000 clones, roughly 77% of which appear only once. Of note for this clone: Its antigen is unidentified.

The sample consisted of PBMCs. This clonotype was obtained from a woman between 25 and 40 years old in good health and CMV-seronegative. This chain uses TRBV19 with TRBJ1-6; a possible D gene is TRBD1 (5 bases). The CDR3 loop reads CATNPGPRTSYNSPLHF. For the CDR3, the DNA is TGTGCCACCAACCCGGGCCCCAGGACATCCTATAATTCACCCCTCCACTTT.